What follows are 19 T cell receptor beta chains derived from one specimen sequenced in a study of blood T cells in healthy people across ages. Alongside a J-beta primer mix, a sample-barcoded 5' primer served in a second PCR lasting about 7 to 12 cycles. TCRdb itself ran the 5' RACE reads through MiXCR, one entry per CDR3 protein. This table holds approximately 1.5 million distinct CDR3 sequences, about 31% found once. The specimen was blood. The receptors stem from a woman in her thirties in good health.

There are a few counts of this clonotype. The chain joins TRBV7-9 to TRBJ2-5, with a weak D call TRBD1 (5 bases). Germline CDR1 and CDR2: SEHNR and FQNEAQ (reference sequence). CDR3 length equals 15 residues. V was clipped by 5 bases and J by 2 bases, with 15 bases between them. CDR3 DNA: TGTGCCAGCAGCCCTGGGGCGGCCGTTCAAGAGACCCAGTACTTC. This sequence encodes CASSPGAAVQETQYF. The complete variable domain, with remaining parts taken from reference TRBV7-9 and TRBJ2-5, reads DTGVSQNPRHKITKRGQNVTFRCDPISEHNRLYWYRQTLGQGPEFLTYFQNEAQLEKSRLLSDRFSAERPKGSFSTLEIQRTEQGDSAMYLCASSPGAAVQETQYFGPGTRLLVL.

The sample holds a few counts of this clonotype. This chain links TRBV6-6 with TRBJ2-7; weak D call: TRBD2 (6 bases). V was pared by 5 bases and J by 0 bases, with 14 bases between. There are 15 residues in the CDR3. The germline gives CDR1 MNHNY, CDR2 SVGAGI (reference sequence). Written as DNA, the CDR3 is TGTGCCAGCAGTCATAGCGGTGATCGCTCCTACGAGCAGTACTTC. Translating it yields CASSHSGDRSYEQYF.

This clonotype came up a few times. The chain carries TRBV5-1 and TRBJ2-1; 8 positions match TRBD2. CDR3 length: 15 amino acids. With V trimmed by 2 bases and J by 9 bases, 10 bases remained unmatched. The germline CDR1 and CDR2 sequences are SGHRS and YFSETQ. The CDR3: CASSFDSGRKGEQFF. CDR3 sequence (DNA): TGCGCCAGCAGCTTTGACAGCGGGAGAAAAGGTGAGCAGTTCTTC.

The genes are TRBV9 and TRBJ2-2; possibly TRBD1 for D (5 bases). The CDR3 sequence is 17 residues long. Trimming pared 0 bases from V and 8 bases from J, leaving 20 bases between. Germline CDR1 SGDLS, CDR2 YYNGEE. The CDR3 reads CASSVERQPVIEGELFF. Here the CDR3 DNA reads TGTGCCAGCAGCGTAGAGCGACAGCCAGTGATAGAAGGGGAGCTGTTTTTT.

This clonotype was counted a few times. The rearrangement joins TRBV18 to TRBJ2-7, with TRBD1 matching 8 bases. The better agreement between TRBJ2-5 and the DNA end casts doubt on the J call. This CDR3 region has 15 residues. CDR1 KGHSH and CDR2 LQKENI come from the germline V gene. CDR3 amino acids: CASSRETGVQETQYF. The DNA of the CDR3 is TGTGCCAGCTCACGAGAGACAGGGGTACAAGAGACCCAGTACTTC.

Comments on this clonotype: The germline gene is not matched at one end of the junction; a read error may be the cause. This chain links TRBV28 with TRBJ1-5, with D perhaps matching TRBD1 (5 bases). CDR1 is MDHEN, CDR2 SYDVKM, per germline. The CDR3 sequence is 15 residues long. The CDR3 DNA follows: TGTGCCAGCAGCTTATTGTCCAGGGTCAATCAGCCCCAGCATTTT. This encodes CASSLLSRVNQPQHF.

The chain is built from TRBV20-1 and TRBJ2-5; possibly TRBD2 for D (5 bases). The ends were cut back, 5 bases at V and 7 bases at J, with 17 bases in the middle. Per the germline V gene, CDR1 is DFQATT and CDR2 is SNEGSKA (reference sequence). The CDR3 is 13 residues long. This chain's CDR3 is CSARGPAKGTQYF. CDR3 bases: TGCAGTGCTCGGGGTCCGGCCAAGGGGACCCAGTACTTC.

The chain couples TRBV20-1 to TRBJ2-1; D is unclear. The CDR3 length is 14 residues. V was trimmed by 1 base and J by 1 base, leaving 8 bases between them. Germline loops: CDR1 DFQATT, CDR2 SNEGSKA (reference sequence). In nucleotides, the CDR3 is TGCAGTGCTAGAGGACTGGGTTCCTACAATGAGCAGTTCTTC. Translating it yields CSARGLGSYNEQFF.

V usage is TRBV11-2 and J usage is TRBJ1-2, with 7 bases that match TRBD1. V shed 5 bases and J 4 bases; nucleotides not matched to a gene: 4. CDR3 size: 13 residues. Germline values: CDR1 SGHAT, CDR2 FQNNGV. CDR3 nucleotides: TGTGCCAGCAGCGCAGGGGGGGTCTATGGCTACACCTTC. It translates to CASSAGGVYGYTF. Variable domain in full (rest from reference TRBV11-2 and TRBJ1-2): EAGVAQSPRYKIIEKRQSVAFWCNPISGHATLYWYQQILGQGPKLLIQFQNNGVVDDSQLPKDRFSAERLKGVDSTLKIQPAKLEDSAVYLCASSAGGVYGYTFGSGTRLTVV.

V usage is TRBV2 and J usage is TRBJ2-2, with TRBD1 identical over 7 bases. In germline, CDR1 is SNHLY, CDR2 FYNNEI. This CDR3 spans 15 amino acids. With V trimmed by 2 bases and J by 6 bases, 6 bases remained unmatched. CDR3 residues: CASSELGQVSGELFF. DNA of the CDR3: TGTGCCAGCAGTGAACTAGGACAGGTCTCCGGGGAGCTGTTTTTT.

A word on this clonotype: A much larger clone differs by one base, so this may be a read error. This chain's CDR3 is CSVYLRVGETQYF. CDR3 nucleotide sequence: TGCAGCGTTTACCTCAGGGTGGGAGAGACCCAGTACTTC. V and J are TRBV29-1 and TRBJ2-5, with D perhaps matching TRBD1 (5 bases). Trimming left V 5 bases short and J 4 bases short, with 14 bases between. CDR3 length equals 13 residues. Germline V lookup: CDR1 SQVTM, CDR2 ANQGSEA.

This clonotype was detected a few times. This sequence joins TRBV7-9 and TRBJ2-1; D may be TRBD2 (5 bases). The V end lost 1 base, the J end lost 8 bases, and 12 bases lay between the germline ends. The CDR3 runs 14 residues. CDR1 and CDR2 (germline): SEHNR, FQNEAQ (reference sequence). CDR3 sequence: CASSLDRTGDEQFF. CDR3 bases: TGTGCCAGCAGCTTAGATCGTACCGGGGATGAGCAGTTCTTC.

CDR3 loop: CASSLQSGAGELFF. Here the CDR3 DNA reads TGTGCCAGCAGTTTACAATCGGGGGCCGGGGAGCTGTTTTTT. The chain recombines TRBV12-3 or TRBV12-4 with TRBJ2-2, with a possible D match to TRBD2 (6 bases). Trimming stripped 2 bases from V and 6 bases from J, with 10 bases between. The CDR3 consists of 14 residues.

The chain has TRBV5-1 and TRBJ1-2, with TRBD1 identical over 9 bases. J was trimmed by 4 bases and V by 3 bases; bases with no gene match: 13. Germline CDR1 SGHRS, CDR2 YFSETQ. CDR3 length equals 17 residues. For the CDR3, the DNA is TGCGCCAGCAGCTCCACAGGGGGCCCGACTGCCTCCTATGGCTACACCTTC. The encoded protein is CASSSTGGPTASYGYTF.

This clonotype was seen a handful of times. This chain joins TRBV25-1 and TRBJ2-7, with 7 bases matching TRBD1. CDR1 and CDR2 (germline): MGHDK, SYGVNS. CDR3 length: 12 amino acids. V lost 6 bases and J lost 6; bases outside the gene matches: 5. The CDR3 reads CASRGDSSEQYF. The CDR3 bases are TGTGCCAGCAGAGGGGACAGCTCCGAGCAGTACTTC.

This clonotype was observed at least ten times. This sequence joins TRBV7-2 and TRBJ2-1; 9 nucleotides match TRBD1. Per the germline V gene, CDR1 is SGHTA and CDR2 is FQGNSA. V was clipped by 3 bases and J by 6 bases; unmatched bases: 0. The CDR3 is made up of 13 amino acids. The CDR3, as DNA: TGTGCCAGCAGCTTGGACAGGGGCAATGAGCAGTTCTTC. It yields the protein CASSLDRGNEQFF.

The chain employs TRBV7-6 and TRBJ1-1; 7 bases match TRBD1. The V gene's germline CDR1 is SGHVS and CDR2 FNYEAQ. After removal of 1 base from V and 3 bases from J, the junction contained 8 bases not matched to a gene. The CDR3 extends over 16 amino acids. In DNA, the CDR3 is TGTGCCAGCAGCTTAGTTAGGTCGCAGGGGGACACTGAAGCTTTCTTT. As protein: CASSLVRSQGDTEAFF.

There are a few counts of this clonotype. The rearrangement uses TRBV7-9 and TRBJ2-4; D may be TRBD2 (5 bases). The CDR3 runs 13 residues. Deletions cut 0 bases from V and 8 bases from J, with 8 bases between. In germline, CDR1 is SEHNR, CDR2 FQNEAQ (reference sequence). CDR3 coding DNA: TGTGCCAGCAGCTTAGCGAGGGCGGACATTCAGTACTTC. It encodes CASSLARADIQYF.

The rearrangement links TRBV24-1 to TRBJ1-4; no clear D gene. The CDR3 extends over 14 amino acids. Germline lookup yields CDR1 KGHDR and CDR2 SFDVKD. V dropped 3 bases and J dropped 2 bases, with 6 bases sitting between them. This chain's CDR3 is CATSDHGTNEKLFF. For the CDR3, the DNA is TGTGCCACCAGTGATCACGGGACTAATGAAAAACTGTTTTTT.